This entry is about one T cell receptor beta chain. Its target is not known. The data derive from a study of OX40 agonist ivuxolimab in advanced cancers. Whole-study context: Treatment of patients was with ivuxolimab, an agonistic anti-OX40 (CD134) antibody.

Sequenced by immunoSEQ multiplex PCR; TCRdb stores in-frame clones only, minus some. This table has roughly 32,000 clones, about 90% appearing once. Study-wide results and limits: No antigen was identified for the clonally expanded peripheral T cells.

Trimming shortened V by 1 base and J by 7 bases, and 17 bases separated the two germline ends. Germline CDR1 MNHGY, CDR2 SAAAGT. The CDR3 spans 16 residues. The chain is built from TRBV6-8 and TRBJ1-3, with a weak D call TRBD1 (5 bases). Sequenced here: CD4+ or CD8+ T cells sorted from blood, sampled in a trial of the OX40 agonist ivuxolimab. This receptor was taken from an adult with an advanced solid tumor such as melanoma, head and neck, liver or kidney cancer. The CDR3 reads CASSYLGEVRVNTIYF. The CDR3 nucleotides read TGTGCCAGCAGTTACTTGGGGGAAGTCAGGGTGAACACCATATATTTT.